The clone carrying this TCR beta chain was detected a few times. Its antigen remains unknown. Genomic DNA in an amount of about 2 micrograms was extracted from cryopreserved PBMCs and used for the preparation of TCR beta libraries. The data stem from a study of cytotoxic CD8 clonotypes in ibrutinib-treated CLL. General study points: Baseline-level clonality went beyond age-matched healthy donors and moved in step with circulating CD8+ T-cell counts. Public clonotypes occurred uncommonly; on treatment, they contracted or remained stable. At ibrutinib response, clonality increased, and at progression it declined back toward baseline.

The protocol was immunoSEQ multiplex PCR, while the TCRdb copy is restricted to in-frame clones and leaves out a portion. In the table there are 65,000 to 90,000 clones, over 80% of which are singletons. Germline V gene sequence: CDR1 SNHLY, CDR2 FYNNEI. With 6 bases removed from V and 4 bases from J, the gap between germline ends came to 13 bases. The CDR3 is 14 amino acids. The gene calls are TRBV2 and TRBJ1-3; unclear D gene. The sample was PBMCs, taken after 24 months of ibrutinib treatment. The clonotype was recovered from a human donor with chronic lymphocytic leukemia. The CDR3 coding sequence is TGTGCCAGCAGCGAATCGAGGGCCGGAAACACCATATATTTT. Its protein product is CASSESRAGNTIYF.